This T cell receptor beta chain was sequenced for a study of cytotoxic CD8 clonotypes in ibrutinib-treated CLL. Study at large: A median around 12 months of treatment, range 6 to 36, preceded the collection of response samples. Study-level points and caveats: Having risen at ibrutinib response, clonality had fallen back toward baseline by progression. In sustained-remission versus progressing patients, sampling times differed.

As regards this clone: Its antigen is still unknown.

Sequencing was performed with immunoSEQ multiplex PCR; in TCRdb, only in-frame clones are kept and a portion is missing. The table records some 130,000 clones, approximately 85% of them present only once. The CDR3 loop spans 17 amino acids. Unmatched junction bases numbered 8, after V lost 4 bases and J lost 1 base. Germline V CDR1 and CDR2: SGHDN, FVKESK. The sample here was PBMCs, taken after 24 months of ibrutinib treatment. The chain joins TRBV14 to TRBJ1-4, with 8 nucleotides matching TRBD1. This sequence originates from a human donor with chronic lymphocytic leukemia. CDR3 region: CASSPLQGAGTNEKLFF. The CDR3 DNA reads as TGTGCCAGCAGCCCGCTGCAGGGGGCCGGAACTAATGAAAAACTGTTTTTT.